These 32 T cell receptor beta chains were all obtained from the same sample, sequenced in a study of blood T cell repertoires in COVID-19. The repertoire was sequenced with immunoSEQ multiplex PCR; TCRdb's copy has only in-frame clones and lacks some. The sample has roughly 160,000 clones; 84% are singletons. The sequencing input was peripheral blood. The receptor set was obtained from a woman over 75 with COVID-19, enrolled during active disease.

V is TRBV19 and J is TRBJ2-2, with TRBD1 as a possible D gene (5 bases). Germline assignment: CDR1 LNHDA and CDR2 SQIVND (reference sequence). Trimming shortened V by 5 bases and J by 6 bases, and 13 bases separated the two germline ends. The CDR3 length is 14 residues. CDR3 residues: CASSFRTIPGELFF. The CDR3 nucleotides read TGTGCCAGTAGTTTTCGGACAATACCCGGGGAGCTGTTTTTT.

The DNA of the CDR3 is TGTGCCAGCAGCAGGACAGGGAGGACCGGGGAGCTGTTTTTT. The encoded protein is CASSRTGRTGELFF. The chain is built from TRBV2 and TRBJ2-2, with 8 bases lining up with TRBD1. Germline-derived CDR1 and CDR2 are SNHLY and FYNNEI. CDR3 length equals 14 residues. The V segment lost 6 bases and the J segment 5 bases; nucleotides outside the gene matches: 5.

In this sample, this clone turned up once. This chain uses TRBV5-3 with TRBJ2-7; 9 nucleotides align to TRBD2. TRBV5-3 carries the ORF label, with uncertain function. The CDR3 spans 18 residues. Losses at the gene ends were 0 bases for V and 1 base for J; bases not matched to a gene: 11. The CDR3 region has the DNA TGTGCCAGAAGCTTGGCTGTTAGCGGGAGAAGAGAATCCTACGAGCAGTACTTC. Protein product: CARSLAVSGRRESYEQYF.

The chain uses TRBV2 and TRBJ2-7; perhaps TRBD2 as D (6 bases). CDR1 and CDR2 from the germline V gene are SNHLY and FYNNEI. The CDR3 length is 15 residues. V was clipped by 5 bases and J by 5 bases, with 19 bases between them. DNA for the CDR3: TGTGCCAGCAGTCGCACCGGGAGAGCAGGCCACGAGCAGTACTTC. Amino acid sequence: CASSRTGRAGHEQYF.

V is TRBV6-5 and J is TRBJ1-2; 7 bases align to TRBD1. With 5 bases clipped from V and 4 bases from J, the junction kept 7 bases outside the gene matches. This CDR3 contains 14 residues. Germline V gene sequence: CDR1 MNHEY, CDR2 SVGAGI. The chain's CDR3 is CASSLTGSRYGYTF. The CDR3 bases are TGTGCCAGCAGTCTGACAGGGAGTCGCTATGGCTACACCTTC.

V is TRBV10-2 and J is TRBJ2-1, with a tentative D call TRBD1 (5 bases). V was cut by 2 bases and J by 4 bases, with 15 bases left in between. Germline V gene lookup returns CDR1 WSHSY and CDR2 SAAADI. The CDR3 covers 16 residues. CDR3 residues: CASSEISGMGYNEQFF. CDR3 sequence (DNA): TGCGCCAGCAGTGAGATTTCAGGGATGGGGTACAATGAGCAGTTCTTC.

Points on this clone: The same CDR3 also results from other DNA sequences found in this sample. The V call is TRBV9, the J call TRBJ1-2, with 9 nucleotides matching TRBD1. V dropped 0 bases and J dropped 8; count of bases not matched to a gene: 8. Germline CDR1 and CDR2: SGDLS and YYNGEE. The CDR3 has 15 residues. The DNA for the CDR3 is TGTGCCAGCAGCGTAGGGACAGGGGAACGATTCGGCTACACCTTC. Translation: CASSVGTGERFGYTF.

The CDR3 region has the DNA TGTGCCAGCGGCGAGGCCCTGAACACTGAAGCTTTCTTT. Translated, it gives CASGEALNTEAFF. This chain uses TRBV3-1 (or the pseudogene TRBV3-2) with TRBJ1-1; no firm D call. Between the trimmed V and J ends, which lost 8 bases and 0 bases, there was a span of 10 bases. Germline assignment: CDR1 LGHDT and CDR2 YNNKEL (reference sequence). The CDR3 has 13 amino acids.

CDR3 in DNA: TGTGCCAGCTCCTCACTAGCGGGCCCCGGGACCCAGTACTTC. Translating it yields CASSSLAGPGTQYF. The chain joins TRBV2 to TRBJ2-5; 9 bases are shared with TRBD2. From germline, CDR1 is SNHLY and CDR2 FYNNEI. V lost 8 bases, J lost 7 bases, and 11 bases stayed unmatched. The CDR3 totals 14 residues.

This clone was observed once. The chain employs TRBV7-8 and TRBJ2-2; maybe TRBD1 (5 bases). This CDR3 has 13 residues. V was clipped by 2 bases and J by 6 bases, with 7 bases between them. Germline loops: CDR1 SGHVS, CDR2 FQNEAQ. The CDR3 DNA sequence: TGTGCCAGCAGCTTAAGGGGCCCCGGGGAGCTGTTTTTT. This translates into CASSLRGPGELFF.

The genes are TRBV5-1 and TRBJ2-5; possibly TRBD2 for D (6 bases). The germline V gene encodes CDR1 SGHRS and CDR2 YFSETQ. V was trimmed by 6 bases and J by 5 bases, leaving 17 bases between them. The CDR3 runs to 14 residues. DNA for the CDR3: TGCGCCAGCACCTACTCGGGACTCATGGAGACCCAGTACTTC. Protein: CASTYSGLMETQYF.

The chain joins TRBV10-2 to TRBJ2-7, with 7 bases that match TRBD1. Germline CDR1 reads WSHSY; CDR2 reads SAAADI. CDR3 length: 13 amino acids. The ends lost 6 bases at V and 5 bases at J; junction bases unmatched: 7. The CDR3 coding sequence is TGCGCCAGCAGGGTTACAGGGGAAGACGAGCAGTACTTC. It yields the protein CASRVTGEDEQYF.

The chain carries TRBV5-1 and TRBJ2-1; D ambiguous. Germline values: CDR1 SGHRS, CDR2 YFSETQ. This CDR3 spans 13 amino acids. Deletions cut 0 bases from V and 4 bases from J, with 5 bases between. CDR3 nucleotide sequence: TGCGCCAGCAGCTTGGGCGGATACAATGAGCAGTTCTTC. The encoded protein is CASSLGGYNEQFF.

V usage is TRBV18 and J usage is TRBJ1-1, with D possibly matching TRBD1 (5 bases). Between the trimmed V and J ends, which lost 6 bases and 7 bases, there was a span of 21 bases. The germline V gene encodes CDR1 KGHSH and CDR2 LQKENI. This CDR3 contains 15 residues. The CDR3, as DNA: TGTGCCAGCTCCCCGCAACAGGTTGTTGGGATTGAAGCTTTCTTT. Its protein product is CASSPQQVVGIEAFF.

V and J are TRBV6-5 and TRBJ2-2; D might be TRBD1 (6 bases). Germline V gene lookup returns CDR1 MNHEY and CDR2 SVGAGI. V lost 6 bases and J 2 bases, leaving 10 bases between the germline ends. The CDR3 extends over 14 amino acids. DNA of the CDR3: TGTGCCAGCAGAGGGACACTCAACACCGGGGAGCTGTTTTTT. It specifies CASRGTLNTGELFF.

The gene calls are TRBV7-2 and TRBJ2-7; TRBD2 matches at 7 bases. The CDR3 contains 14 residues. Germline assignment: CDR1 SGHTA and CDR2 FQGNSA. The ends lost 0 bases at V and 6 bases at J; junction bases unmatched: 5. This chain's CDR3 is CASSLAGGPSEQYF. CDR3 nucleotide sequence: TGTGCCAGCAGCTTAGCGGGAGGGCCGAGCGAGCAGTACTTC.

A remark on this clone: Different DNA sequences within this sample yield the same CDR3. The chain joins TRBV11-3 to TRBJ2-2; D remains ambiguous. Germline V CDR1 and CDR2: SGHNT, YENEEA. The CDR3 length is 14 residues. V was pared by 1 base and J by 1 base, with 4 bases between. The CDR3 DNA reads as TGTGCCAGCAGCTTAGGCGGGAACACCGGGGAGCTGTTTTTT. Its translation is CASSLGGNTGELFF.

Notes on this clone: Other nucleotide sequences in the sample specify the same CDR3. This chain connects TRBV9 to TRBJ2-3, with a weak D call TRBD2 (6 bases). CDR1 is SGDLS and CDR2 is YYNGEE in the germline V gene. V gave up 0 bases and J gave up 4 bases, with 9 bases separating them. CDR3 length: 14 residues. CDR3: CASSVASGADTQYF. CDR3 bases: TGTGCCAGCAGCGTAGCTTCGGGAGCAGATACGCAGTATTTT.

The sample holds a few counts of this clone. The chain is built from TRBV6-6 and TRBJ1-1; a possible D gene is TRBD1 (5 bases). Germline CDR1 and CDR2: MNHNY and SVGAGI (reference sequence). The CDR3 totals 17 residues. Trimming took off 5 bases at V and 6 bases at J, with 25 bases between the two ends. CDR3 nucleotides: TGTGCCAGCAGTCTTACCTTATCCCCACGGGGAGGGGCTGAAGCTTTCTTT. Encoded protein: CASSLTLSPRGGAEAFF.

This chain connects TRBV5-1 to TRBJ1-2; D is ambiguous. The CDR3 spans 13 residues. The ends were cut back, 1 base at V and 8 bases at J, with 12 bases in the middle. Per the germline V gene, CDR1 is SGHRS and CDR2 is YFSETQ. The DNA of the CDR3 is TGCGCCAGCAGCTTGATCCAAAACACGGGCTACACCTTC. Residues: CASSLIQNTGYTF.

Turning to this clone: This sample also contains other DNA sequences that code for the same CDR3. The chain combines TRBV6-6 with TRBJ2-7; a weak D match, TRBD1 (6 bases). The CDR3 is 12 residues long. Germline loops: CDR1 MNHNY, CDR2 SVGAGI (reference sequence). V was pared by 5 bases and J by 2 bases, with 7 bases between. CDR3 protein: CASSPGAYEQYF. CDR3 nucleotides: TGTGCCAGCAGTCCAGGGGCCTACGAGCAGTACTTC.

V is TRBV2 and J is TRBJ1-4; tentatively, D is TRBD1 (6 bases). CDR1 and CDR2 (germline): SNHLY, FYNNEI. The CDR3 loop spans 14 amino acids. V lost 4 bases and J lost 4, with 10 bases in between. Written as DNA, the CDR3 is TGTGCCAGCAGTGGGGCAGGGGTTAATGAAAAACTGTTTTTT. Amino acid sequence: CASSGAGVNEKLFF. Full variable domain (rest looked up from reference TRBV2 and TRBJ1-4): EPEVTQTPSHQVTQMGQEVILRCVPISNHLYFYWYRQILGQKVEFLVSFYNNEISEKSEIFDDQFSVERPDGSNFTLKIRSTKLEDSAMYFCASSGAGVNEKLFFGSGTQLSVL.

The chain uses TRBV3-1 (or the pseudogene TRBV3-2) and TRBJ1-3; 7 bases line up with TRBD1. CDR3 length equals 14 residues. Germline V gene data show CDR1 as LGHDT and CDR2 as YNNKEL (reference sequence). The V gene end was trimmed by 6 bases and the J gene end by 4 bases; junction bases not matched to a gene: 6. The chain's CDR3 is CASRTTGAGNTIYF. The CDR3 coding sequence is TGTGCCAGCAGGACCACAGGGGCAGGAAACACCATATATTTT.

This clone was detected only a few times. This sequence joins TRBV7-9 and TRBJ1-2; D remains unclear. This CDR3 spans 13 amino acids. Per the germline V gene, CDR1 is SEHNR and CDR2 is FQNEAQ (reference sequence). With 5 bases removed from V and 0 bases from J, the gap between germline ends came to 7 bases. In nucleotides, the CDR3 is TGTGCCAGCAGCCCCCCCGCTAACTATGGCTACACCTTC. This gives the protein CASSPPANYGYTF. Looking up the rest from reference TRBV7-9 and TRBJ1-2 gives the full variable domain: DTGVSQNPRHKITKRGQNVTFRCDPISEHNRLYWYRQTLGQGPEFLTYFQNEAQLEKSRLLSDRFSAERPKGSFSTLEIQRTEQGDSAMYLCASSPPANYGYTFGSGTRLTVV.

This clone occurred a few times. The V call is TRBV2, the J call TRBJ2-7; the D gene is possibly TRBD1 (6 bases). Trimming removed 10 bases from V and 0 bases from J, with 16 bases in between. Germline assignment: CDR1 SNHLY and CDR2 FYNNEI. The CDR3 is made up of 14 amino acids. CDR3: CAISRQADSYEQYF. The CDR3 coding sequence is TGTGCCATTTCCCGACAGGCTGACTCCTACGAGCAGTACTTC.

This chain links TRBV10-2 with TRBJ2-7; 8 positions match TRBD1. The V gene's germline CDR1 is WSHSY and CDR2 SAAADI. The CDR3 length is 15 residues. Trimming at V came to 5 bases and at J to 3 bases, leaving 9 bases not matched to a gene. CDR3 bases: TGCGCCAGCAGTCAGACCGGGACAGGAGACTACGAGCAGTACTTC. It translates to CASSQTGTGDYEQYF.

Of note for this clone: In the same sample, other DNA sequences code for this CDR3. The DNA of the CDR3 is TGTGCCAGTAGTATTGGACTAGCGGGGGGGCAAGAGACCCAGTACTTC. This gives the protein CASSIGLAGGQETQYF. The J gene is TRBJ2-5, the V gene TRBV19, with TRBD2 matching over 15 bases. J was trimmed by 2 bases and V by 3 bases; bases with no gene match: 1. There are 16 residues in the CDR3. The germline V gene encodes CDR1 LNHDA and CDR2 SQIVND (reference sequence).

J is TRBJ2-7 and V is TRBV6-5; D may be TRBD1 (5 bases). Trimming left V 4 bases short and J 3 bases short, with 10 bases between. The CDR3 loop spans 13 amino acids. CDR1 MNHEY and CDR2 SVGAGI come from the germline V gene. CDR3 nucleotide sequence: TGTGCCAGCAGTTGGGGAAGGGGCTACGAGCAGTACTTC. Translation gives CASSWGRGYEQYF.

This chain links TRBV13 with TRBJ2-7, with 9 bases matching TRBD1. Germline CDR1 PRHDT, CDR2 FYEKMQ (reference sequence). Trimming removed 7 bases from V and 6 bases from J; junction bases left unmatched: 13. The length of the CDR3 is 15 residues. The CDR3 spells CASTNRDRVFSEQYF. The CDR3 region has the DNA TGTGCCAGCACCAACCGGGACAGGGTCTTTTCCGAGCAGTACTTC.

This clone appeared a single time. The V and J genes are TRBV28 and TRBJ2-3; no clear D gene. The CDR3 contains 13 residues. Germline assignment: CDR1 MDHEN and CDR2 SYDVKM. Trimming removed 7 bases from V and 1 base from J, with 9 bases in between. The CDR3 DNA reads as TGTGCCAGCATCCCTATAGGCACAGATACGCAGTATTTT. It is translated as CASIPIGTDTQYF.

The chain uses TRBV2 and TRBJ2-1, with D perhaps matching TRBD2 (5 bases). Germline CDR1 is SNHLY and CDR2 is FYNNEI. V was shortened by 7 bases and J by 9 bases, with 22 bases between the two germline ends. The CDR3 totals 15 residues. The CDR3 reads CASMRTPLGFGEQFF. The CDR3 DNA sequence: TGTGCCAGCATGCGGACTCCCCTGGGTTTTGGTGAGCAGTTCTTC.

This clone was seen once. The chain joins TRBV9 to TRBJ1-3; no reliable D call. The CDR3 contains 13 residues. Germline V gives CDR1 SGDLS, CDR2 YYNGEE. Trimming left V 0 bases short and J 4 bases short, with 5 bases between. CDR3: CASSVASGNTIYF. The DNA of the CDR3 is TGTGCCAGCAGCGTAGCTTCCGGAAACACCATATATTTT.